This T cell receptor (beta chain) was retrieved from a study of metastatic and nonmetastatic thyroid tumors. Regarding the study as a whole: When malignant thyroid tumors were compared with benign nodules, TCR beta diversity was reportedly significantly higher in the malignant tumors. This held in both blood and tumor samples.

The CDR3 covers 16 residues. The V gene's germline CDR1 is MNHNS and CDR2 SASEGT. V lost 5 bases and J 5 bases, leaving 21 bases between the germline ends. With regard to this clone: Antigen: not known. This may be a read error: a much more frequent sequence differs by one nucleotide.

Each patient came to thyroid surgery without any prior treatment (of any kind). How the authors handled the data: The distant-metastasis classifier for papillary thyroid cancer was built from CDR3 differences across clinicopathological groups. With MiXCR, TCRdb reprocessed the PCR reads. TCRdb's processing, not the authors', yielded these V and J calls. The profile shows 20,000 to 25,000 clones, approximately 13% of them singletons. J is TRBJ2-5 and V is TRBV6-1; possible D gene TRBD1, 5 bases. The sample consisted of blood. The source is a female donor with papillary thyroid cancer or a benign thyroid nodule (not recorded which). Some clones in this sample may be carry-over from other donors' samples. CDR3 loop: CASSPSSQVPAETQYF. The DNA for the CDR3 is TGTGCCAGCAGTCCATCTTCACAGGTGCCGGCTGAGACCCAGTACTTC.